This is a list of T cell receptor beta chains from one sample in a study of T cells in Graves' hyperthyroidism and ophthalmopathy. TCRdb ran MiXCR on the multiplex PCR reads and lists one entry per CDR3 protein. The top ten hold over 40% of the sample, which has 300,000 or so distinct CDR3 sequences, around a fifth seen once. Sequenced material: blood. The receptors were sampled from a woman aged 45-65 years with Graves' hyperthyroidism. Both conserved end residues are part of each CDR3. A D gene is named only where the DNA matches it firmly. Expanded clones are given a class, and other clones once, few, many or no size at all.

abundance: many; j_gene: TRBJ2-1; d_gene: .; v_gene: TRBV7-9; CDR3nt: TGTGCCAGCAGCCCCAAGGCCCCACAGTCAAATGAGCAGTTCTTC; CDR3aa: CASSPKAPQSNEQFF
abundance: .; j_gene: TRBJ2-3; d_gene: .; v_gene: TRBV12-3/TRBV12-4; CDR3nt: TGTGCCAGCAGTCCATTAGGGGGAGGAGCAGATACGCAGTATTTT; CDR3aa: CASSPLGGGADTQYF
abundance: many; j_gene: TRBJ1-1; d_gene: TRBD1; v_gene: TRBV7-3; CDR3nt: TGTGCCAGCAGCCCACAGGGGTCGAACACTGAAGCTTTCTTT; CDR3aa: CASSPQGSNTEAFF
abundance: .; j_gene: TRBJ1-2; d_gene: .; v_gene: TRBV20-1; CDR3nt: TGCAGTGCTAGAGATATGCCCTTAGACTTCTATGGCTACACCTTC; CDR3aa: CSARDMPLDFYGYTF
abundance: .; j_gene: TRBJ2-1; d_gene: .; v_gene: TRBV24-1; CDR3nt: TGTGCCACCAGGCGGGCAAATGAGCAGTTCTTC; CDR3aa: CATRRANEQFF
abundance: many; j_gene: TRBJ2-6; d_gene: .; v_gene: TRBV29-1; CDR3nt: TGCAGCGTTGCGGGGGCTGGGGCCAACGTCCTGACTTTC; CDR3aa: CSVAGAGANVLTF
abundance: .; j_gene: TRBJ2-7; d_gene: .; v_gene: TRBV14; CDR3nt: TGTGCCAGCAGACCCGGGACGACTTTGGACGAGCAGTACTTC; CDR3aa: CASRPGTTLDEQYF
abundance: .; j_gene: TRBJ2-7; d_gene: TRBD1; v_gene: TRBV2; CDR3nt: TGTGCCAGCAGTCGGACAGGTCTGAACTACGAGCAGTACTTC; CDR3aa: CASSRTGLNYEQYF
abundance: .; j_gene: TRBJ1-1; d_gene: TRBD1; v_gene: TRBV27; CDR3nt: TGTGCCAGCACTCGACAGGGGATGGGGAACACTGAAGCTTTCTTT; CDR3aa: CASTRQGMGNTEAFF
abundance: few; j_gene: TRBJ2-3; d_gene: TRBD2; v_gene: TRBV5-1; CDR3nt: TGCGCCAGCAGCTTTTCCGGGACTAGCGGGGTCCGGGATACGCAGTATTTT; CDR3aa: CASSFSGTSGVRDTQYF
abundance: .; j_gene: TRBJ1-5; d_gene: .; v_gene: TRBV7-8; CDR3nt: TGTGCCAGCAGCCTTAACGGAGGCGCGGATCAGCCCCAGCATTTT; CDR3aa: CASSLNGGADQPQHF
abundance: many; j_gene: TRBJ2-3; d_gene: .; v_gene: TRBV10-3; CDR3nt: TGTGCCATCAGTAGCCACGGGACAACTAGCACAGATACGCAGTATTTT; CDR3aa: CAISSHGTTSTDTQYF
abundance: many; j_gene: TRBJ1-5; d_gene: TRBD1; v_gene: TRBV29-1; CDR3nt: TGCAGCGGGGGGACAGGCCCCGGTCAGCCCCAGCATTTT; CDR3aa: CSGGTGPGQPQHF
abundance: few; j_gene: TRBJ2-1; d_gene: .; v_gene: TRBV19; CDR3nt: TGTGCCAGTAGTACCTGGACGGCCGATGAGCAGTTCTTC; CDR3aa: CASSTWTADEQFF
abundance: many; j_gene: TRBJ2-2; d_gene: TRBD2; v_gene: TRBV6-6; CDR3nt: TGTGCCAGCAGTTACTCGCGGGGGAGCACCGGGGAGCTGTTTTTT; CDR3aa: CASSYSRGSTGELFF
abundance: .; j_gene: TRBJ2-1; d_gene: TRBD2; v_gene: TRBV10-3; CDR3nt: TGTGCCATCAGTGGGACTAGCGGGGGGCGAGTGGGCAATGAGCAGTTCTTC; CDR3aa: CAISGTSGGRVGNEQFF
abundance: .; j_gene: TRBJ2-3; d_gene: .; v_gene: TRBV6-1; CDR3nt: TGTGCCAGCAGAAATGAGGCTACGCAGTATTTT; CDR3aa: CASRNEATQYF
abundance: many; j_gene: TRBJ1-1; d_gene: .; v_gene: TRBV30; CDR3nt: TGTGCCTGGACTCGACCGGGGATGAACACTGAAGCTTTCTTT; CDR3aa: CAWTRPGMNTEAFF
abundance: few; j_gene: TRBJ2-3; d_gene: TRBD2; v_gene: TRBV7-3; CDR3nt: TGTGCCAGCAGCTCCGGGGGGACTAGCACAGATACGCAGTATTTT; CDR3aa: CASSSGGTSTDTQYF
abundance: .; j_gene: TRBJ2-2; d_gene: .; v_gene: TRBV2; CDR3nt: TGTGCCAGCAGTGGGCAGGGTGGCGGGGAGCTGTTTTTT; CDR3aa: CASSGQGGGELFF
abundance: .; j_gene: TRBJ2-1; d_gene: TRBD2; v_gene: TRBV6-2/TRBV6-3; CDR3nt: TGTGCCAGCACCATACTCCCCGGGACTAGCGGGGGCCGAACGAATGAGCAGTTCTTC; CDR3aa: CASTILPGTSGGRTNEQFF
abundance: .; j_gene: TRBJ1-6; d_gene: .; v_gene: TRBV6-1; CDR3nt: TGTGCCAGCACCGGAACCCCACCGCAGGCCAACAATAATTCACCCCTCCACTTT; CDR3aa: CASTGTPPQANNNSPLHF
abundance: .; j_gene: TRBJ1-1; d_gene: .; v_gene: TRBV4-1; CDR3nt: TGCGCCAGCAGCCAAGAAACGCAGATGAACACTGAAGCTTTCTTT; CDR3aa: CASSQETQMNTEAFF
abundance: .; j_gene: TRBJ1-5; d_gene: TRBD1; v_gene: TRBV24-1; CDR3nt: TGTGCCACCAGTGATTCCCGGGACAGGGGCCTCGGGTCCCAGCCCCAGCATTTT; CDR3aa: CATSDSRDRGLGSQPQHF
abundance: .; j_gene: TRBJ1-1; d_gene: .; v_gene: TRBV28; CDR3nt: TGTGCCAGCAGTTCGTCTTGGGAATCGGGGGGCGCAAGAGCTTTCTTT; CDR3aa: CASSSSWESGGARAFF
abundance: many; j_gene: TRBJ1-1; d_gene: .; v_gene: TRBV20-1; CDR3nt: TGCAGTGCTAGAGAGGGGGCTGGAACTGAAGCTTTCTTT; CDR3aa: CSAREGAGTEAFF
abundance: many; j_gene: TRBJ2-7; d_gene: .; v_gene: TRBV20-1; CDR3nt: TGCAGTGCTAATAAGGGACCCAACGAGCAGTACTTC; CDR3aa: CSANKGPNEQYF